This T cell receptor (beta chain) was captured by sequencing in a study of shared clonotypes between healthy human individuals. The CDR3 length is 17 residues. Trimming removed 2 bases at V and 0 bases at J, with 13 bases between. CDR1 is KGHSH and CDR2 is LQKENI in the germline V gene. This clone turned up a few times. Its matching antigen is unknown. Researchers ran the assay at a deep level. Input per replicate PCR of unsorted PBMC was roughly 320 ng DNA, corresponding to about 30,000 T cell genomes. Bulk PBMC genomic DNA spanned ten immunoSEQ deep plates. Repertoires were generated with immunoSEQ multiplex PCR, while TCRdb's copy carries only in-frame clones and drops some. This table has around 450,000 clones, roughly 80% appearing once. General study findings and limits: Few donors restricted represented genetic and exposure-history diversity.

Sequencing was carried out using PBMCs. This TCR derives from a woman in her thirties or forties in good health. Some clones in this sample may be carry-over from other donors' samples. V and J are TRBV18 and TRBJ1-4; D call uncertain. CDR3 protein: CASSPGPNPATNEKLFF. CDR3 in DNA: TGTGCCAGCTCACCAGGACCGAATCCTGCAACTAATGAAAAACTGTTTTTT.